Many counts were recorded for the clone carrying this T cell receptor (beta chain). This CDR3 has 17 amino acids. V shed 6 bases and J shed 6 bases, with 24 bases lying between them. The sample comes from a study of neurological immune-mediated disorders. The cDNA was produced through 5'RACE with 10-nucleotide random UMIs. TCRdb processed the 5' RACE reads anew with MiXCR; each CDR3 protein has one entry. The sample contains about 30,000 distinct CDR3 sequences, more than 14% of which appear only once. Healthy controls comprised blood bank volunteers in Maryland, USA. A total of 2 million PBMCs stored at -80 degrees C provided the unsorted libraries.

This receptor was identified in an older man in good health. The chain is built from TRBV12-3 or TRBV12-4 and TRBJ2-4; perhaps TRBD2 as D (6 bases). The sequenced sample was PBMCs. DNA for the CDR3: TGTGCCAGCAGCCCAGATGGGAGGAGAGTCGGGATAAACATTCAGTACTTC. It codes for CASSPDGRRVGINIQYF.